The 7 T cell receptor beta chains below were found in one sample sequenced in a study of human T cells and chemical hapten exposure. Time point described: pre-sensitization, week 0. The treatment denotes: therapeutic diphenylcyclopropenone sensitization with weekly scalp DPC. Whole blood, unfractionated, served as the material for total RNA extraction. TCRdb analysed the RACE reads with MiXCR anew, one entry per CDR3 protein. In the table there are approximately 50,000 distinct CDR3 sequences, roughly a tenth of which are singletons. Specimen: whole blood, collected in connection with sensitization to the hapten diphenylcyclopropenone (DPC). The receptors were gathered from a woman aged 30 to 39 with alopecia areata. Some clones in this sample may be carry-over from other donors' samples.

This sequence joins TRBV10-3 and TRBJ2-7; TRBD1 matches 9 bases. Germline CDR1 is ENHRY and CDR2 is SYGVKD. CDR3 length: 13 amino acids. V trimming: 3 bases; J trimming: 11 bases; junction bases outside the gene matches: 8. Here the CDR3 reads CAISDGATGGEYF. Written as DNA, the CDR3 is TGTGCCATCAGTGATGGGGCGACAGGGGGAGAGTACTTC.

This clonotype showed up just a few times. The gene calls are TRBV5-1 and TRBJ1-1, with unresolved D. This CDR3 contains 13 residues. Germline assignment: CDR1 SGHRS and CDR2 YFSETQ. V was cut by 4 bases and J by 1 base, with 8 bases left in between. The CDR3 sequence is CASSLEWNTEAFF. The CDR3 DNA is TGCGCCAGCAGCCTGGAGTGGAACACTGAAGCTTTCTTT.

The table lists this clonotype with a few counts. J is TRBJ2-1 and V is TRBV6-2 or TRBV6-3; 8 nucleotides match TRBD2. The CDR3 extends over 16 amino acids. The trim removed 0 bases at V and 4 bases at J, leaving 5 bases unmatched. The V gene's germline CDR1 is MNHEY and CDR2 SVGEGT. Written as DNA, the CDR3 is TGTGCCAGCAGTTACTCCGGCGCGGGGGGTTACAATGAGCAGTTCTTC. Translation gives CASSYSGAGGYNEQFF.

The chain joins TRBV7-8 to TRBJ2-5, with 8 bases aligning to TRBD2. From germline, CDR1 is SGHVS and CDR2 FQNEAQ. This CDR3 has 18 residues. The V segment lost 6 bases and the J segment 5 bases; nucleotides outside the gene matches: 20. CDR3 DNA sequence: TGTGCCAGCAGTCCAAACTCGAATTTAGCGGGGTTCGGTGAGACCCAGTACTTC. It codes for CASSPNSNLAGFGETQYF.

The table lists this clonotype with a count of one. V is TRBV28 and J is TRBJ2-1; 8 nucleotides agree with TRBD1. Unmatched junction bases numbered 3, after V lost 6 bases and J lost 2 bases. This CDR3 is 14 amino acids long. Germline CDR1 and CDR2: MDHEN and SYDVKM. The CDR3 loop is CASSRGLTYNEQFF. CDR3 DNA: TGTGCCAGCAGCAGGGGGCTTACCTACAATGAGCAGTTCTTC.

There are many counts of this clonotype. The chain links TRBV27 to TRBJ1-5; D may be TRBD1 (6 bases). The CDR3 contains 14 residues. The V end lost 6 bases, the J end lost 2 bases, and 11 bases lay between the germline ends. CDR1 and CDR2 (germline): MNHEY, SMNVEV (reference sequence). CDR3 amino acids: CASSLRQGNQPQHF. CDR3 coding DNA: TGTGCCAGCAGCCTACGACAGGGCAATCAGCCCCAGCATTTT.

This clonotype was counted at least ten times. The chain has TRBV6-5 and TRBJ2-3; no reliable D call. CDR1 is MNHEY, CDR2 SVGAGI, per germline. The ends were cut back, 5 bases at V and 4 bases at J, with 10 bases in the middle. This CDR3 has 13 amino acids. CDR3 DNA: TGTGCCAGCAGTAAGTGGAAGTCAGATACGCAGTATTTT. Amino acid sequence: CASSKWKSDTQYF.